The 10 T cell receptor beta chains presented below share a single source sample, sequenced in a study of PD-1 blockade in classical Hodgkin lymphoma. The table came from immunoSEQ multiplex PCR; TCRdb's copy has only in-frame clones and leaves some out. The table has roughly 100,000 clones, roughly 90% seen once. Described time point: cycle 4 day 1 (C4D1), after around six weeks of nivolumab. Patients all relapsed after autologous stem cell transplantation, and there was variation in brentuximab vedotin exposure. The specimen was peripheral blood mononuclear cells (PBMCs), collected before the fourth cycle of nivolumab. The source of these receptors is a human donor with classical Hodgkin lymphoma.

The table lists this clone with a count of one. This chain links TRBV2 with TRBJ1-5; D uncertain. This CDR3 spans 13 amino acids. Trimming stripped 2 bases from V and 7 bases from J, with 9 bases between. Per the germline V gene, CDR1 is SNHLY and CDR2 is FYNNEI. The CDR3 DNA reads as TGTGCCAGCAGTGAAAAAGGGAGCCAGCCCCAGCATTTT. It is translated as CASSEKGSQPQHF.

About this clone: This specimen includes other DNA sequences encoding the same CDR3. For the CDR3, the DNA is TGTGCCAGCAGCGCAGGATCGCGGACTGAAGCTTTCTTT. This encodes CASSAGSRTEAFF. The V and J genes are TRBV6-4 and TRBJ1-1; D is unresolved. The CDR3 loop spans 13 amino acids. The germline V gene encodes CDR1 MRHNA and CDR2 SNTAGT. Trimming removed 6 bases from V and 5 bases from J, with 13 bases in between.

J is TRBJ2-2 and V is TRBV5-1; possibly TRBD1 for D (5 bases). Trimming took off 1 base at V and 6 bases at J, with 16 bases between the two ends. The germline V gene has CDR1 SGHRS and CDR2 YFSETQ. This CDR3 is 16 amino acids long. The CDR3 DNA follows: TGCGCCAGCAGCTTGTCAGGGCTATATTTATCCGGGGAGCTGTTTTTT. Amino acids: CASSLSGLYLSGELFF.

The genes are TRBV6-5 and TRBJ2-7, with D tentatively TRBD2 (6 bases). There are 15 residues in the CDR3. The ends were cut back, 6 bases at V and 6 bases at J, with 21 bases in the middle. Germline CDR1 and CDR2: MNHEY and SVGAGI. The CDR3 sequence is CASSSLRAGGGEQYF. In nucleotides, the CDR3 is TGTGCCAGCAGCTCCCTGCGCGCCGGGGGAGGCGAGCAGTACTTC.

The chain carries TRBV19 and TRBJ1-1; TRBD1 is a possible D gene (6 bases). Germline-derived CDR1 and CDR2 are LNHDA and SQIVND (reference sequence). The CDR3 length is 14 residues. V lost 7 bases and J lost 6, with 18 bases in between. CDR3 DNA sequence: TGTGCCAGTACTACAGGGACGTACGGCCCTGAAGCTTTCTTT. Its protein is CASTTGTYGPEAFF. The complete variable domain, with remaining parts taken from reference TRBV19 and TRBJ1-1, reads DGGITQSPKYLFRKEGQNVTLSCEQNLNHDAMYWYRQDPGQGLRLIYYSQIVNDFQKGDIAEGYSVSREKKESFPLTVTSAQKNPTAFYLCASTTGTYGPEAFFGQGTRLTVV.

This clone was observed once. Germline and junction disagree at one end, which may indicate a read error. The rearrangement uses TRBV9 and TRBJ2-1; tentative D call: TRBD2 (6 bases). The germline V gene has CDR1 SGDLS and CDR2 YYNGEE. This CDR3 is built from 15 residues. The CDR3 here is CARSVVGPGRGEQFF. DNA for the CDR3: TGTGCCCGCAGCGTAGTAGGTCCGGGGCGGGGTGAGCAGTTCTTC.

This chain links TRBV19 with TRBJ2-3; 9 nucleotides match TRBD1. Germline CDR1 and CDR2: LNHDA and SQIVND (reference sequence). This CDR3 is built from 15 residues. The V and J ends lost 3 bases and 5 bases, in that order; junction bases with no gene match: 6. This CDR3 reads CASSISGTGRDTQYF. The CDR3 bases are TGTGCCAGTAGTATTAGTGGGACAGGGCGAGATACGCAGTATTTT.

CDR3 loop: CASSLVAGGGEKLFF. The CDR3 DNA reads TGCGCCAGCAGCTTGGTGGCAGGGGGAGGAGAAAAACTGTTTTTT. This chain links TRBV5-1 with TRBJ1-4; TRBD1 aligns across 7 bases. From germline, CDR1 is SGHRS and CDR2 YFSETQ. The V gene end was trimmed by 0 bases and the J gene end by 8 bases; junction bases not matched to a gene: 7. The CDR3 has 15 residues. The full variable domain, in which reference TRBV5-1 and TRBJ1-4 provide the parts outside the CDR3, is KAGVTQTPRYLIKTRGQQVTLSCSPISGHRSVSWYQQTPGQGLQFLFEYFSETQRNKGNFPGRFSGRQFSNSRSEMNVSTLELGDSALYLCASSLVAGGGEKLFFGSGTQLSVL.

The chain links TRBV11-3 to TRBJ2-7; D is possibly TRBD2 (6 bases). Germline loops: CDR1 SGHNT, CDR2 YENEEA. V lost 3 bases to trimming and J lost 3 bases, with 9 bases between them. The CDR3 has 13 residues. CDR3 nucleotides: TGTGCCAGCAGCTTCGCCGGGGGCTACGAGCAGTACTTC. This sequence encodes CASSFAGGYEQYF. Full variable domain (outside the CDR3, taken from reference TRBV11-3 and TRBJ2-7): EAGVVQSPRYKIIEKKQPVAFWCNPISGHNTLYWYLQNLGQGPELLIRYENEEAVDDSQLPKDRFSAERLKGVDSTLKIQPAELGDSAVYLCASSFAGGYEQYFGPGTRLTVT.

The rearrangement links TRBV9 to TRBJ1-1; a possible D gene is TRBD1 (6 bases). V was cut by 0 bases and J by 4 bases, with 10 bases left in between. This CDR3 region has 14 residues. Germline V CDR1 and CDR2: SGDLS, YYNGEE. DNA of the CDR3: TGTGCCAGCAGCGTAGAAGGGGGAGGCACTGAAGCTTTCTTT. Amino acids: CASSVEGGGTEAFF.